This T cell receptor (beta chain) was sequenced for a study of T cell repertoires in cytomegalovirus infection. For the study at large: A matching HLA type, together with CMV infection, was signaled by public TCR beta signatures. Overall study results and limits: Frequencies of public TCR beta families were cumulated, and this identified carriers of CMV plus the relevant HLA. There were HLA-C-restricted CMV-specific TCR beta clonotypes dominating the ex vivo response.

TCRdb independently ran MiXCR on the reads; one entry per CDR3 protein. The table has just over 150,000 distinct CDR3 sequences, around 20% seen once; the top ten hold roughly 11%. The CDR3 is 15 residues long. Germline V gene lookup returns CDR1 MNHEY and CDR2 SVGAGI. The ends were cut back, 2 bases at V and 7 bases at J, with 15 bases in the middle. As regards this clonotype: Its cognate antigen is unknown.

This chain uses TRBV6-5 with TRBJ1-3, with D perhaps matching TRBD1 (6 bases). Sequenced material: PBMCs. The TCR originated in a human donor in good health (CMV status not recorded). Some clones in this sample may be carry-over from other donors' samples. CDR3 bases: TGTGCCAGCAGTTACGGGGGGCGCGGGGGGAACACCATATATTTT. Its protein is CASSYGGRGGNTIYF.